This T cell receptor beta chain was recovered during a study of response to subunit inactivated influenza vaccine. General study findings and limits: Seasonal influenza vaccination, on each occasion, was suggested by the authors to recruit few new T cells.

V was cut by 6 bases and J by 4 bases, with 24 bases left in between. The CDR3 runs 17 residues. CDR1 MDHEN and CDR2 SYDVKM come from the germline V gene. This clonotype was observed a few times. The antigen is undetermined. One entry per CDR3 protein, called by TCRdb with MiXCR from the RT-PCR reads. The sample contains 500,000 to 600,000 distinct CDR3 sequences, 11% to 15% of which appear only once. The sample in question was PBMCs from blood, obtained roughly 12 days after vaccination. The sequence derives from a man aged 50-59 years who received an inactivated influenza vaccine. This chain joins TRBV28 and TRBJ1-1; possible D gene TRBD1, 5 bases. The CDR3 region is CASRRGPLGPMGTEAFF. DNA for the CDR3: TGTGCCAGCAGAAGGGGCCCTTTAGGGCCTATGGGCACTGAAGCTTTCTTT.